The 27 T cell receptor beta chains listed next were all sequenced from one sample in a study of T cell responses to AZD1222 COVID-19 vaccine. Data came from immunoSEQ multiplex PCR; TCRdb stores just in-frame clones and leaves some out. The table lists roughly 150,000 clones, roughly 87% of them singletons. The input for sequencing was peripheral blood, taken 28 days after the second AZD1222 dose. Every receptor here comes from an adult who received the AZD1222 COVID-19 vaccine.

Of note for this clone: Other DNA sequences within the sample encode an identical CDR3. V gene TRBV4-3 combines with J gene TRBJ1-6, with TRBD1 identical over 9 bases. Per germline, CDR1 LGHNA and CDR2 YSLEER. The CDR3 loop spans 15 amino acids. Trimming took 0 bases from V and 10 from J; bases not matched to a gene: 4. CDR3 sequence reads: CASSQEGQGSSPLHF. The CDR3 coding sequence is TGCGCCAGCAGCCAAGAGGGACAGGGAAGCTCACCCCTCCACTTT.

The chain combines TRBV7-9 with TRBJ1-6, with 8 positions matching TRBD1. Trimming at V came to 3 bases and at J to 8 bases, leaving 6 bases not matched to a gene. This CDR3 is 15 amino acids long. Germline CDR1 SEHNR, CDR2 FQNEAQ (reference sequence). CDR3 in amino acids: CASSFDRGRDSPLHF. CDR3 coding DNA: TGTGCCAGCAGCTTCGACAGGGGAAGAGATTCACCCCTCCACTTT.

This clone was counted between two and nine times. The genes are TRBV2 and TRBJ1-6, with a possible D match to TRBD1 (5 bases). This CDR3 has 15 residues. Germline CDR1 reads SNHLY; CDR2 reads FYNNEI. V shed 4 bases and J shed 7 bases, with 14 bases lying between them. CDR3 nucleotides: TGTGCCAGCAGTGGCAGCGGAGGGGTGAATTCACCCCTCCACTTT. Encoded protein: CASSGSGGVNSPLHF.

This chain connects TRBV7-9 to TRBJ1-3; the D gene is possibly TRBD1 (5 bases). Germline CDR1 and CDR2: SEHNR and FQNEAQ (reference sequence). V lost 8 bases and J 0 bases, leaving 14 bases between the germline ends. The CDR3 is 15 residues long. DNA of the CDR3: TGTGCCAGCGACACGGGACGGCACTCTGGAAACACCATATATTTT. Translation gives CASDTGRHSGNTIYF.

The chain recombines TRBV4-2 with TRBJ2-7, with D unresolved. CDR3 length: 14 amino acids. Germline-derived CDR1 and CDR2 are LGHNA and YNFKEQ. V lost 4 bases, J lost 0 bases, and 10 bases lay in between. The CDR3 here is CASSPSASSYEQYF. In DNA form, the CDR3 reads TGTGCCAGCAGCCCCTCAGCTAGCTCCTACGAGCAGTACTTC.

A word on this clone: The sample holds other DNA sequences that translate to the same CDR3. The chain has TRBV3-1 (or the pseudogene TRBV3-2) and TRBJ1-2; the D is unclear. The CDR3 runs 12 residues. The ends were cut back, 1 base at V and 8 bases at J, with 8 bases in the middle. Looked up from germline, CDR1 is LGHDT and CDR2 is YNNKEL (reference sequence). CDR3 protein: CASSQAPSGYTF. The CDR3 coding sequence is TGTGCCAGCAGCCAAGCCCCCAGCGGCTACACCTTC.

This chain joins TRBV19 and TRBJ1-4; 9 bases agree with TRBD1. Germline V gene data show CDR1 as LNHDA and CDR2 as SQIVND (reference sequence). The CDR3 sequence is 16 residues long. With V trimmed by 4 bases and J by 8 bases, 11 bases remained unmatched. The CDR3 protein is CASSTRTGASGEKLFF. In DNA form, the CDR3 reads TGTGCCAGTAGTACTAGGACAGGGGCGTCAGGAGAAAAACTGTTTTTT.

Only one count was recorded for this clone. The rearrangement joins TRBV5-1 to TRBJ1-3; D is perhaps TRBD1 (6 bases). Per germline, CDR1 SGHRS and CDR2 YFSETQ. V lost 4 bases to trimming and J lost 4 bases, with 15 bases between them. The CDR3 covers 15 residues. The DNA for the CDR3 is TGCGCCAGCAGCATACAGGGTAGTTCAGGAAACACCATATATTTT. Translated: CASSIQGSSGNTIYF.

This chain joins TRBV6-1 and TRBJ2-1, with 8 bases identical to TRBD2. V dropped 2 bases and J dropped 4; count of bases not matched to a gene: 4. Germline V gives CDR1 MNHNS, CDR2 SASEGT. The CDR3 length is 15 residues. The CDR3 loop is CASSELLAAYNEQFF. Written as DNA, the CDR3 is TGTGCCAGCAGTGAACTACTAGCGGCTTACAATGAGCAGTTCTTC.

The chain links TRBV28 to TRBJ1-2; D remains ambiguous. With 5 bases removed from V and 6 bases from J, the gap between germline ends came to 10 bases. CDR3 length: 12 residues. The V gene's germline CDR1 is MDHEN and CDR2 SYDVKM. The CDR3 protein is CASSTVRHGYTF. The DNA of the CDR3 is TGTGCCAGCAGTACCGTTAGGCATGGCTACACCTTC.

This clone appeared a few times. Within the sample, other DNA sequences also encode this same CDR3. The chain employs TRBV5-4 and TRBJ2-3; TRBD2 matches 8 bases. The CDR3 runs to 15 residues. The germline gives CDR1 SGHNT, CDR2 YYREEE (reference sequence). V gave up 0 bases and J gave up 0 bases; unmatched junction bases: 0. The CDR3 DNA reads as TGTGCCAGCAGCTTGGCGGGGGGGAGCACAGATACGCAGTATTTT. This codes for CASSLAGGSTDTQYF. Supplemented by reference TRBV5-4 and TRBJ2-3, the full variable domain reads ETGVTQSPTHLIKTRGQQVTLRCSSQSGHNTVSWYQQALGQGPQFIFQYYREEENGRGNFPPRFSGLQFPNYSSELNVNALELDDSALYLCASSLAGGSTDTQYFGPGTRLTVL.

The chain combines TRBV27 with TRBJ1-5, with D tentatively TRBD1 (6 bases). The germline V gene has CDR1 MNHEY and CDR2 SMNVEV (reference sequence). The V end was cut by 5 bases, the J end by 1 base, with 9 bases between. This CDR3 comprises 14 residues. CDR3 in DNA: TGTGCCAGCAGTCGGGGGCGAAGCAATCAGCCCCAGCATTTT. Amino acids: CASSRGRSNQPQHF.

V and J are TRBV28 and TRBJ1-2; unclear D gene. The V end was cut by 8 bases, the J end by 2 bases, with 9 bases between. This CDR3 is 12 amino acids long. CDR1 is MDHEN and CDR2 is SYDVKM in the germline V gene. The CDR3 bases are TGTGCCAGCGGCGGGAGGAACTATGGCTACACCTTC. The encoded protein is CASGGRNYGYTF.

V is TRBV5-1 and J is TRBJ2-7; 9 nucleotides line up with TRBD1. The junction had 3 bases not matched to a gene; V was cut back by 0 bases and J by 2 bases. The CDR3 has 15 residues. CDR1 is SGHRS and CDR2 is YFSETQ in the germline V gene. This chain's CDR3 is CASSLGDRGAYEQYF. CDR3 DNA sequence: TGCGCCAGCAGCTTGGGTGACAGGGGGGCCTACGAGCAGTACTTC.

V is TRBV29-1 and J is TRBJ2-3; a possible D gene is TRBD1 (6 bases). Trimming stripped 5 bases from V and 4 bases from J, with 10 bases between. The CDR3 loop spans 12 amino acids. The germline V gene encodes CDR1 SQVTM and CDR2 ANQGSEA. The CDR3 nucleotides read TGCAGCGTTAATAGACAGGCAGATACGCAGTATTTT. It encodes CSVNRQADTQYF.

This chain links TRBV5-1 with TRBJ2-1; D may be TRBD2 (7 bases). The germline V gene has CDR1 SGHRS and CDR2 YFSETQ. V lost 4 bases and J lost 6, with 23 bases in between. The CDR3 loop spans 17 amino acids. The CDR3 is CASSGWGRERTGNEQFF. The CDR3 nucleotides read TGCGCCAGCAGCGGATGGGGGCGGGAGAGGACTGGCAATGAGCAGTTCTTC.

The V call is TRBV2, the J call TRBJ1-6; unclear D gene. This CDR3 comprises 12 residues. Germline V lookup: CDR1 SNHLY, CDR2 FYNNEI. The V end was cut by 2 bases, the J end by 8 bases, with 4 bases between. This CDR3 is CASSEKDSPLHF. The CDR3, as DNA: TGTGCCAGCAGTGAAAAAGATTCACCCCTCCACTTT.

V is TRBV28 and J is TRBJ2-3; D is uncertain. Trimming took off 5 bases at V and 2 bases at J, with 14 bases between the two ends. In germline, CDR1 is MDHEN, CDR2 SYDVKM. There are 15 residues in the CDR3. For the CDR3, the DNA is TGTGCCAGCAGTCCCCCGTCGGCAGACACAGATACGCAGTATTTT. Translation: CASSPPSADTDTQYF.

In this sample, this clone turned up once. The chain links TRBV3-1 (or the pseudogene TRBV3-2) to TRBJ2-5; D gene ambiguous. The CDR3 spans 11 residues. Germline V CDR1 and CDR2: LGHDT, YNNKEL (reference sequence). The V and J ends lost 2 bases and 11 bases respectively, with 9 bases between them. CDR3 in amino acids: CASSQFYSQYF. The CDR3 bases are TGTGCCAGCAGCCAATTCTATTCTCAGTACTTC.

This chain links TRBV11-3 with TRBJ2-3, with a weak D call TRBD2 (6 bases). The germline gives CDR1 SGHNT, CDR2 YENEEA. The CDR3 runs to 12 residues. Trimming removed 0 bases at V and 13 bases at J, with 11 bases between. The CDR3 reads CASSLESGPKYF. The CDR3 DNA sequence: TGTGCCAGCAGCTTAGAGAGCGGGCCTAAGTATTTT.

The CDR3 reads CASSQGQGWGNEQFF. Here the CDR3 DNA reads TGTGCCAGCAGCCAGGGACAGGGGTGGGGCAATGAGCAGTTCTTC. This rearrangement joins TRBV3-1 (or the pseudogene TRBV3-2) to TRBJ2-1; 10 bases agree with TRBD1. The V segment lost 3 bases and the J segment 6 bases; nucleotides outside the gene matches: 5. Germline values: CDR1 LGHDT, CDR2 YNNKEL (reference sequence). The CDR3 contains 15 residues.

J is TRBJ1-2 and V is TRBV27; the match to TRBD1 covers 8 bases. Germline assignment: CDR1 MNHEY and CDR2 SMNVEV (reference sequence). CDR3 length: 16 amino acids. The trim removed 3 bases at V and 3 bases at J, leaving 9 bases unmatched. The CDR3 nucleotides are TGTGCCAGCAGTTTCTACCGGACAGGGAAAGACTATGGCTACACCTTC. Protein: CASSFYRTGKDYGYTF.

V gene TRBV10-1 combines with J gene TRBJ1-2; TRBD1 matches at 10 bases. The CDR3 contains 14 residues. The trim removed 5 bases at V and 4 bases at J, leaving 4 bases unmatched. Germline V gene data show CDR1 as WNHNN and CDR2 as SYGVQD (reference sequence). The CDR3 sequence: CASSSGTGVYGYTF. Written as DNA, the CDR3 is TGCGCCAGCAGTTCCGGGACAGGGGTCTATGGCTACACCTTC.

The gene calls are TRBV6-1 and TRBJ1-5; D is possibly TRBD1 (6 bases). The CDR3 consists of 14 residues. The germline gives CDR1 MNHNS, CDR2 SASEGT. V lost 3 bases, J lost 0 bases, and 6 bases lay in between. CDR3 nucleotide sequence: TGTGCCAGCAGTGAGGGACATAGCAATCAGCCCCAGCATTTT. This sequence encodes CASSEGHSNQPQHF.

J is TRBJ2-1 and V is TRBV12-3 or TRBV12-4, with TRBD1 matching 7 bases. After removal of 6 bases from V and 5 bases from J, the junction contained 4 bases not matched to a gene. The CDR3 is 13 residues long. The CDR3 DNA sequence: TGTGCCAGCAGAACGGACAGGCACAATGAGCAGTTCTTC. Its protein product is CASRTDRHNEQFF.

The CDR3 spells CAWTRLTMNTEAFF. Here the CDR3 DNA reads TGTGCCTGGACCAGACTCACTATGAACACTGAAGCTTTCTTT. The chain combines TRBV30 with TRBJ1-1; D gene ambiguous. Trimming shortened V by 4 bases and J by 0 bases, and 12 bases separated the two germline ends. The germline CDR1 and CDR2 sequences are GTSNPN and SVGIG (reference sequence). This CDR3 comprises 14 residues. Combining the CDR3 with reference TRBV30 and TRBJ1-1 gives the whole variable domain SQTIHQWPATLVQPVGSPLSLECTVEGTSNPNLYWYRQAAGRGLQLLFYSVGIGQISSEVPQNLSASRPQDRQFILSSKKLLLSDSGFYLCAWTRLTMNTEAFFGQGTRLTVV.

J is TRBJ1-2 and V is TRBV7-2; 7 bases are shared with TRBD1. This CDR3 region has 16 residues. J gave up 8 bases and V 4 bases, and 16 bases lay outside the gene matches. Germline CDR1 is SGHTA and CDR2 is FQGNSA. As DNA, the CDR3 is TGTGCCAGCAGCTCCGACAGGGTCGGGCCTCGCCAGGGCTACACCTTC. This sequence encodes CASSSDRVGPRQGYTF.